The clone carrying this TCR beta chain was seen repeatedly, ten times or more. Its cognate antigen is unknown. Each single cDNA molecule received a unique molecular identifier. TCRdb independently ran MiXCR on the 5' RACE reads; one entry per CDR3 protein. The sample carries roughly 40,000 distinct CDR3 sequences, under 9.5% recorded once. These data originate in a study of early T cells in non-severe SARS-CoV-2 infection. In the study overall: RNA in bulk from unsorted whole blood was sequenced, and chains were unpaired. The study's findings and limits: Lookups in VDJdb leaned toward anti-spike CD8 responses and missed private and CD4 specificities.

The germline CDR1 and CDR2 sequences are DFQATT and SNEGSKA (reference sequence). V was cut by 0 bases and J by 3 bases, with 11 bases left in between. The CDR3 sequence is 14 residues long. The chain combines TRBV20-1 with TRBJ2-5; D possibly corresponds to TRBD1 (5 bases). The sequence was obtained from an adult who was a healthcare worker with PCR-confirmed SARS-CoV-2 infection or an uninfected control (not recorded which). Input material: whole blood. CDR3 DNA: TGCAGTGCTAGAGATTACAAGGGGAAAGAGACCCAGTACTTC. It encodes CSARDYKGKETQYF.